This entry features one T cell receptor beta chain sequence. Antigen: not known. These data belong to a study of cytotoxic CD8 clonotypes in ibrutinib-treated CLL. Germline lookup yields CDR1 SGHRS and CDR2 YFSETQ. The CDR3 totals 16 residues. V shed 4 bases, J shed 6 bases, and the junction held 10 bases outside the gene matches. The study's findings and limits: Higher clonality was seen at ibrutinib response and a return toward baseline at progression. The clonality rise at ibrutinib response reflected private clonotype expansion.

Repertoires were generated with immunoSEQ multiplex PCR, while TCRdb's copy carries only in-frame clones and drops some. The table includes about 130,000 clones, 84% detected once. The sequence came from a human donor with chronic lymphocytic leukemia. The material was PBMCs, obtained after 24 months of ibrutinib treatment. The rearrangement joins TRBV5-1 to TRBJ2-7, with 13 bases lining up with TRBD2. The chain's CDR3 is CASSNRLAGGLGEQYF. CDR3 nucleotide sequence: TGCGCCAGCAGCAACCGACTAGCGGGGGGATTGGGCGAGCAGTACTTC.